This TCR beta chain is drawn from a study of shared clonotypes between healthy human individuals. Here immunoSEQ multiplex PCR was the method, and the copy in TCRdb shows in-frame clones only, minus some. The data hold a few million clones, with under 95% observed a single time. Recent acute infections and vaccinations were absent in the healthy HIV-negative adult donors. The source of this sequence is a man younger than 30 in good health. Some clones in this sample may be carry-over from other donors' samples. Sequencing was done on a sample of naive CD4+ T cells from PBMCs. Subset: CD45RA+ positively selected.

CDR3 sequence (DNA): TGTGCCAGCAGCTTGGAGTTGCCCGCGGGTGGCTACACCTTC. Translated, it gives CASSLELPAGGYTF. The chain recombines TRBV5-7 with TRBJ1-2; D remains ambiguous. TRBV5-7 is flagged as an ORF with uncertain function. Trimming took off 0 bases at V and 7 bases at J, with 13 bases between the two ends. The CDR3 consists of 14 residues.